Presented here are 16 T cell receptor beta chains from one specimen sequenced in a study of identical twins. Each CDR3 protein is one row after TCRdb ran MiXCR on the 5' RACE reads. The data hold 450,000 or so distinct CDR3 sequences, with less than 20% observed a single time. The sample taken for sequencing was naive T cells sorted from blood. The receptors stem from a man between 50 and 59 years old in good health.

CDR3 DNA sequence: TGTGCCAGCAATCCCGGGACCCTGAGCTCCTACAATGAGCAGTTCTTC. This translates into CASNPGTLSSYNEQFF. The chain carries TRBV12-3 or TRBV12-4 and TRBJ2-1; possibly TRBD1 or TRBD2 for D (5 bases each). The V and J ends lost 7 bases and 0 bases respectively, with 16 bases between them. The CDR3 is 16 amino acids.

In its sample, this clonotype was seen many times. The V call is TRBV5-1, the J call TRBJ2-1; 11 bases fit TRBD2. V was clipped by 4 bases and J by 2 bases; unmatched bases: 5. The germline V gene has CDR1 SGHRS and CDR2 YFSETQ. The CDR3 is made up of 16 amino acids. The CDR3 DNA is TGCGCCAGCAGCCGTACGGGACTAGCGGCCTACAATGAGCAGTTCTTC. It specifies CASSRTGLAAYNEQFF.

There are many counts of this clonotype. CDR3 sequence (DNA): TGCAGCGTTGTGAGCCCGAGCTCTGGAAACACCATATATTTT. It translates to CSVVSPSSGNTIYF. The chain links TRBV29-1 to TRBJ1-3; no clear D gene. V was cut by 4 bases and J by 0 bases, with 10 bases left in between. In germline, CDR1 is SQVTM, CDR2 ANQGSEA. The CDR3 is 14 residues long. Looking up the rest from reference TRBV29-1 and TRBJ1-3 gives the full variable domain: SAVISQKPSRDICQRGTSLTIQCQVDSQVTMMFWYRQQPGQSLTLIATANQGSEATYESGFVIDKFPISRPNLTFSTLTVSNMSPEDSSIYLCSVVSPSSGNTIYFGEGSWLTVV.

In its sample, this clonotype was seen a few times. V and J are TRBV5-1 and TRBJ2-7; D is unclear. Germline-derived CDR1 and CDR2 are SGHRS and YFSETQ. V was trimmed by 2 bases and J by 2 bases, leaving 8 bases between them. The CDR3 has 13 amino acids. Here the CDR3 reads CASSFRSTYEQYF. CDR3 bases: TGCGCCAGCAGCTTCAGGTCGACCTACGAGCAGTACTTC.

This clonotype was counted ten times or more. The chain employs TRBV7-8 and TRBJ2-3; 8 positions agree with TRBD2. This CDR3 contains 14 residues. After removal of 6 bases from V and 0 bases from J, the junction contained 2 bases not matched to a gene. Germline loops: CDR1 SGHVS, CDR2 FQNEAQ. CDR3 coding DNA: TGTGCCAGCAGGCCGGGGGGGAGCACAGATACGCAGTATTTT. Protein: CASRPGGSTDTQYF.

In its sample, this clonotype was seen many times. This CDR3 is CASSLIGSLANTDTQYF. The CDR3 nucleotides read TGTGCCAGCAGCTTAATAGGGTCACTAGCGAACACAGATACGCAGTATTTT. This sequence joins TRBV5-6 and TRBJ2-3; 7 positions match TRBD2. Germline V gene sequence: CDR1 SGHDT, CDR2 YYEEEE. The CDR3 is 17 amino acids. Trimming removed 2 bases from V and 2 bases from J; junction bases left unmatched: 11. The full variable domain, its missing parts supplied by reference TRBV5-6 and TRBJ2-3, is DAGVTQSPTHLIKTRGQQVTLRCSPKSGHDTVSWYQQALGQGPQFIFQYYEEEERQRGNFPDRFSGHQFPNYSSELNVNALLLGDSALYLCASSLIGSLANTDTQYFGPGTRLTVL.

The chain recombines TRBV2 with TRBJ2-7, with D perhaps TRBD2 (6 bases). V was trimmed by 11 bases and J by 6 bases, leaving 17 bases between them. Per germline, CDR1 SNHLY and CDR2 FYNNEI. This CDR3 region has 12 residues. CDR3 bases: TGTGCCGGCGACTATGCCGGGGGCGAGCAGTACTTC. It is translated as CAGDYAGGEQYF.

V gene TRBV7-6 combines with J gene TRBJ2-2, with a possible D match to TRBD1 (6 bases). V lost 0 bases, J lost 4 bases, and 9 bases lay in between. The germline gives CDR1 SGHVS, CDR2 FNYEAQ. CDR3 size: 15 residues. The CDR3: CASSLAAGATGELFF. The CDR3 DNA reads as TGTGCCAGCAGCTTAGCGGCAGGGGCCACCGGGGAGCTGTTTTTT.

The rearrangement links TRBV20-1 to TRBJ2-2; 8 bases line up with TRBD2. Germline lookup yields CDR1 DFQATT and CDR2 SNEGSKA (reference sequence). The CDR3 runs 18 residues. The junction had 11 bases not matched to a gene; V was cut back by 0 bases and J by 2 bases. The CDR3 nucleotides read TGCAGTGCTAGAGAAGGTCTTAGCGGGATGTCAAACACCGGGGAGCTGTTTTTT. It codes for CSAREGLSGMSNTGELFF.

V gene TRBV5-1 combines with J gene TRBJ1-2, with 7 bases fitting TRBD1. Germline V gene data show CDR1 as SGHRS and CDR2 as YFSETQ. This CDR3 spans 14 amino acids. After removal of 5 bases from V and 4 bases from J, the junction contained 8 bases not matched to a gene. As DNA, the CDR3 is TGCGCCAGCAGGAAGAACAGGGGTGGCTATGGCTACACCTTC. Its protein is CASRKNRGGYGYTF.

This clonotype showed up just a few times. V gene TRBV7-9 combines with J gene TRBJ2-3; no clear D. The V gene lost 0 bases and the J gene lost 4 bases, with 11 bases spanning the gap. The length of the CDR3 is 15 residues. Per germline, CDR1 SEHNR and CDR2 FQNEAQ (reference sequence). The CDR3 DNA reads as TGTGCCAGCAGCTTAGCAGGGTTCAGTCCAGATACGCAGTATTTT. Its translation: CASSLAGFSPDTQYF. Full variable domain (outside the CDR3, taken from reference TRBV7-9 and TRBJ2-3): DTGVSQNPRHKITKRGQNVTFRCDPISEHNRLYWYRQTLGQGPEFLTYFQNEAQLEKSRLLSDRFSAERPKGSFSTLEIQRTEQGDSAMYLCASSLAGFSPDTQYFGPGTRLTVL.

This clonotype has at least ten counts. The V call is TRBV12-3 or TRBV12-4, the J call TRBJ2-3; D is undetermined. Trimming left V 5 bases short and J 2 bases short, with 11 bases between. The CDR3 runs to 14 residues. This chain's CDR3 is CASSKTYFTDTQYF. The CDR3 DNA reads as TGTGCCAGCAGTAAAACTTACTTCACAGATACGCAGTATTTT.

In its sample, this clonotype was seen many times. The CDR3 sequence is CASIRQGVGNEQFF. CDR3 nucleotide sequence: TGTGCCAGCATCCGACAGGGAGTGGGCAATGAGCAGTTCTTC. The V call is TRBV12-3 or TRBV12-4, the J call TRBJ2-1; 7 bases fit TRBD1. The CDR3 extends over 14 amino acids. V was clipped by 7 bases and J by 6 bases; unmatched bases: 9.

CDR3 sequence: CSARKQGRHEQYF. The CDR3 DNA follows: TGCAGTGCTAGAAAGCAGGGAAGACACGAGCAGTACTTC. The V and J genes are TRBV20-1 and TRBJ2-7; tentative D call: TRBD1 (5 bases). CDR1 and CDR2 from the germline V gene are DFQATT and SNEGSKA (reference sequence). This CDR3 spans 13 amino acids. V lost 2 bases and J lost 5, with 13 bases in between.

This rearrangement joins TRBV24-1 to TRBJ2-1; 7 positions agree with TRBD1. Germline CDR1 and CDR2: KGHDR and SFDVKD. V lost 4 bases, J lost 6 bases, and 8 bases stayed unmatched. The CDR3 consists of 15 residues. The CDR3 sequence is CATSENTGTANEQFF. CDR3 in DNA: TGTGCCACCAGTGAGAATACCGGGACAGCCAATGAGCAGTTCTTC.

The CDR3 here is CSARFYGTSQETQYF. The CDR3 region has the DNA TGCAGTGCTAGATTTTACGGGACTAGCCAAGAGACCCAGTACTTC. J is TRBJ2-5 and V is TRBV20-1; TRBD2 agrees at 8 bases. The germline gives CDR1 DFQATT, CDR2 SNEGSKA (reference sequence). The CDR3 runs 15 residues. V trimming: 2 bases; J trimming: 1 base; junction bases outside the gene matches: 6.